The entry below gives a single T cell receptor beta chain sequence along with its context. What it recognizes is unknown. This sample is drawn from a study of PD-1 blockade in classical Hodgkin lymphoma. Study details: Intravenous delivery of nivolumab at 3 mg/kg to patients occurred every 2 weeks. Study-wide findings and caveats: Nivolumab initiated under 1 year post-ASCT led to patient exclusion. Unlike CD8+ TCR diversity, which did not rise significantly by C4D1, CD4+ TCR diversity did.

All the patients suffered relapse after autologous stem cell transplantation, and brentuximab vedotin exposure differed. Sequencing was performed with immunoSEQ multiplex PCR; in TCRdb, only in-frame clones are kept and a portion is missing. Of roughly 150,000 clones listed, around 84% are singletons. CDR3 size: 18 residues. CDR1 is MRHNA, CDR2 SNTAGT, per germline. Trimming took off 1 base at V and 0 bases at J, with 18 bases between the two ends. Sequenced here: peripheral blood mononuclear cells (PBMCs), sampled before the second cycle of nivolumab. The chain recombines TRBV6-4 with TRBJ1-1; D call uncertain. This clonotype originated in a human donor with classical Hodgkin lymphoma. The CDR3 protein is CASSDWARRQPMNTEAFF. CDR3 nucleotide sequence: TGTGCCAGCAGTGACTGGGCCCGTAGGCAGCCCATGAACACTGAAGCTTTCTTT.